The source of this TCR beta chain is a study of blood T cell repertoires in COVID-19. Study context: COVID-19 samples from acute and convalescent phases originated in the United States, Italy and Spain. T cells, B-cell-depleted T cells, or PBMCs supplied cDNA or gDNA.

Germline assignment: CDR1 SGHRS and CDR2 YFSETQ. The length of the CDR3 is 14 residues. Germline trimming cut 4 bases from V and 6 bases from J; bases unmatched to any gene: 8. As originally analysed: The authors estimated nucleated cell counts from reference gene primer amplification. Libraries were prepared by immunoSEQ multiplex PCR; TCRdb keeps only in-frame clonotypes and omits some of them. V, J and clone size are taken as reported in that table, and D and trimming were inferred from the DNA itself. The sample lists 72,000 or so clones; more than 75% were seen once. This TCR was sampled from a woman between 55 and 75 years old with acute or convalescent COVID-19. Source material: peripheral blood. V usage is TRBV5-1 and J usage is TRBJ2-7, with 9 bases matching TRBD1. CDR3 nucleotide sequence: TGCGCCAGCAGCGAGGGGGACAGGGTAGTCGAGCAGTACTTC. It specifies CASSEGDRVVEQYF.